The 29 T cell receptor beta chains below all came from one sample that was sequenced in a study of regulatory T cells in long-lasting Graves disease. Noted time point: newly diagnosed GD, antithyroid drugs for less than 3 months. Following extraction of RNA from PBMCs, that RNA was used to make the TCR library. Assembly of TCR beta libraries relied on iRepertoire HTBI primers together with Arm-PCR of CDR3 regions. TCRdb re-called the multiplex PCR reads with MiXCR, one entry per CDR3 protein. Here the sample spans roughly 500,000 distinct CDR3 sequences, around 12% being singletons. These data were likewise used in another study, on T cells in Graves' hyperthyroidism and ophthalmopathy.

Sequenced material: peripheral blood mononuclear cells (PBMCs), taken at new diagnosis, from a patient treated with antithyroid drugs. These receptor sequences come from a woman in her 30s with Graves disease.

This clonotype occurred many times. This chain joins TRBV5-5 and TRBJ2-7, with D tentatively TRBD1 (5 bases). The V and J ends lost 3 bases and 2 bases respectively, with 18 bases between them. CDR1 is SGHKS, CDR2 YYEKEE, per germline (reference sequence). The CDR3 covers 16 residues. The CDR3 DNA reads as TGTGCCAGCAGCTCCGTGTGGGGCTGGAGTACCTACGAGCAGTACTTC. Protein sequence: CASSSVWGWSTYEQYF.

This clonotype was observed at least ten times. The CDR3 DNA reads TGTGCCAGCAGTGAAGCTGTGAAACTAAACAATGAGCAGTTCTTC. It is translated as CASSEAVKLNNEQFF. V gene TRBV2 combines with J gene TRBJ2-1; D call uncertain. Germline values: CDR1 SNHLY, CDR2 FYNNEI. This CDR3 is 15 amino acids long. The V and J ends lost 0 bases and 5 bases respectively, with 11 bases between them.

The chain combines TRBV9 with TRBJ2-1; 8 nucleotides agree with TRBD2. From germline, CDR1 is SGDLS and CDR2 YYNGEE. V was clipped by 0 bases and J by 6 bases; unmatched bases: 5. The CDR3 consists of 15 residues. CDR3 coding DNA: TGTGCCAGCAGCGTAGGAAGCGGGAGACTCAATGAGCAGTTCTTC. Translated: CASSVGSGRLNEQFF. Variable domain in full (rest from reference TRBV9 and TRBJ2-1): DSGVTQTPKHLITATGQRVTLRCSPRSGDLSVYWYQQSLDQGLQFLIQYYNGEERAKGNILERFSAQQFPDLHSELNLSSLELGDSALYFCASSVGSGRLNEQFFGPGTRLTVL.

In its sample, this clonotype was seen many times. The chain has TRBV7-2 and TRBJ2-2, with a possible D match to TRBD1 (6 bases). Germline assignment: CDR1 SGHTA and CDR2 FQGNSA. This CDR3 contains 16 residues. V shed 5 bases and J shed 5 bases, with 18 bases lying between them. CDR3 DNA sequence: TGTGCCAGCAGCCCCATAGCCTCAAGGGGGACCGGGGAGCTGTTTTTT. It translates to CASSPIASRGTGELFF.

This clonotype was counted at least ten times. The CDR3 sequence: CSARVAGRADTQYF. DNA for the CDR3: TGCAGTGCTAGAGTTGCGGGCAGGGCAGATACGCAGTATTTT. J is TRBJ2-3 and V is TRBV20-1; D tentatively fits TRBD1 or TRBD2 (5 bases each). The V end lost 1 base, the J end lost 4 bases, and 12 bases lay between the germline ends. The germline V gene encodes CDR1 DFQATT and CDR2 SNEGSKA (reference sequence). This CDR3 contains 14 residues.

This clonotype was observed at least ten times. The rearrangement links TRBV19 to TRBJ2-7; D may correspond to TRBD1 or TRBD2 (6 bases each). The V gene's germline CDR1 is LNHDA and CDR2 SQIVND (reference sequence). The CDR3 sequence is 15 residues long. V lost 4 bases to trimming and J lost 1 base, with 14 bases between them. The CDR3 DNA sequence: TGTGCCAGTAGTACAAGGGGGGCCAATTCCTACGAGCAGTACTTC. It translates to CASSTRGANSYEQYF.

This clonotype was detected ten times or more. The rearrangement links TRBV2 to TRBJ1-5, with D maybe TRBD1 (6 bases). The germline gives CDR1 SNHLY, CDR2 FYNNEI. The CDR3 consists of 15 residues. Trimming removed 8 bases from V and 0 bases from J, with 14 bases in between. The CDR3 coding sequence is TGTGCCAGCCGACAGGTCCTATATAGCAATCAGCCCCAGCATTTT. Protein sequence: CASRQVLYSNQPQHF.

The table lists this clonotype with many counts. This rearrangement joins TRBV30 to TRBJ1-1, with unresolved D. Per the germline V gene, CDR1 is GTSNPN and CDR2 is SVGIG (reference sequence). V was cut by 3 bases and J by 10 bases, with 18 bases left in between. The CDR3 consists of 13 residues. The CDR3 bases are TGTGCCTGGAGACCCGGCCCCCCGAGCGGAGCTTTCTTT. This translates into CAWRPGPPSGAFF.

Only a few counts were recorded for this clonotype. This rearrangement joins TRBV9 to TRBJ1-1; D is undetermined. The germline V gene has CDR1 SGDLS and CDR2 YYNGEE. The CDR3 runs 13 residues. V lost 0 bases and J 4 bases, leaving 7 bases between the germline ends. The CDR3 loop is CASSVATRTEAFF. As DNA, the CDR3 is TGTGCCAGCAGCGTAGCTACCCGCACTGAAGCTTTCTTT.

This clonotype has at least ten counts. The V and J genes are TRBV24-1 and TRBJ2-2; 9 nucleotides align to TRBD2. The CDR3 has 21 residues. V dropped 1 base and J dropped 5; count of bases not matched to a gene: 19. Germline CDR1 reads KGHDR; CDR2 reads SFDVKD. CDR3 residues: CATSDFRSSGKSGAWTGELFF. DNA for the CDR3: TGTGCCACCAGTGATTTCAGGTCTAGCGGGAAATCGGGAGCGTGGACCGGGGAGCTGTTTTTT.

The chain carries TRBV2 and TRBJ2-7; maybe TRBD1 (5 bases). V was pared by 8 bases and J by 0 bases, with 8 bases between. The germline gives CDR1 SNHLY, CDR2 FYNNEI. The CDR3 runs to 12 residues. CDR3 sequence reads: CASQQGSYEQYF. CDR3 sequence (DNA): TGTGCCAGCCAGCAGGGCTCCTACGAGCAGTACTTC.

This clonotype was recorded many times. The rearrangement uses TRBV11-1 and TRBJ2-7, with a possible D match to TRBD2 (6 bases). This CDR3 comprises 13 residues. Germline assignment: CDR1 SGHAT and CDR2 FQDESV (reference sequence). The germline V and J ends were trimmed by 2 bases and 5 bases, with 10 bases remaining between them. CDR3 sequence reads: CASSLRRDHEQYF. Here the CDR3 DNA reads TGTGCCAGCAGCTTAAGGAGGGACCACGAGCAGTACTTC.

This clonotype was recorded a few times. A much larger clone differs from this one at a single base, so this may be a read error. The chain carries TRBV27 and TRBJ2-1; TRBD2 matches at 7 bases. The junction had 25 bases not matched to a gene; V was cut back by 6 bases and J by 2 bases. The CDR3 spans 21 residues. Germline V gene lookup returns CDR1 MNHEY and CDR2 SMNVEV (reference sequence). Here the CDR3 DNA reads TGTGCCAGCAGGAGGTCAACCCCGGGACTAAACAACACCCGCACCTACAATGAGCAGTTCTTC. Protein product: CASRRSTPGLNNTRTYNEQFF.

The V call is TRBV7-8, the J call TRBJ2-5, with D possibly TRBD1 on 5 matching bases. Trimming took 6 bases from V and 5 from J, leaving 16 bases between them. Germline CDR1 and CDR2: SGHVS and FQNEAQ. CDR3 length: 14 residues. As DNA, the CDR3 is TGTGCCAGCAGTTCCGGCAGGGCCCTCGAGACCCAGTACTTC. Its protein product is CASSSGRALETQYF.

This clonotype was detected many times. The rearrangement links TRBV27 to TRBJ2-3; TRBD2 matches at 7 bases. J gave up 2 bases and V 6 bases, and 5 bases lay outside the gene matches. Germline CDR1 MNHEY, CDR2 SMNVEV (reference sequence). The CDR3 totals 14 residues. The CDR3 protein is CASSIGRYTDTQYF. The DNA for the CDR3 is TGTGCCAGCAGCATCGGGAGGTACACAGATACGCAGTATTTT.

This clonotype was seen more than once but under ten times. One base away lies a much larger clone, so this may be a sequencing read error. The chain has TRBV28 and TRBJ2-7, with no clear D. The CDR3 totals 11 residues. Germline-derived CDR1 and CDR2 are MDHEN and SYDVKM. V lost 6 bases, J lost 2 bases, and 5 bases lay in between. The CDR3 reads CASRRAYEQYF. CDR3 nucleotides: TGTGCCAGCAGGAGAGCCTACGAGCAGTACTTC.

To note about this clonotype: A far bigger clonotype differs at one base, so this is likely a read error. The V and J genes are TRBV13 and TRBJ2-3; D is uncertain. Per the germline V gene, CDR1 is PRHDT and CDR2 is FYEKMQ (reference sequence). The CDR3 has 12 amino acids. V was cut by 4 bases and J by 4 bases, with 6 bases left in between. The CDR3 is CASSSYADTQYF. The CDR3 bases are TGTGCCAGCAGCTCGTATGCAGATACGCAGTATTTT.

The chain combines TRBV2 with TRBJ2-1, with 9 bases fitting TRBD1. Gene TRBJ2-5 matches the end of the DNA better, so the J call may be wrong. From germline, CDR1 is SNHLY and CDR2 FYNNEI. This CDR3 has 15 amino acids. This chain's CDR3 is CASRDRTGAQETQYF. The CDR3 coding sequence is TGTGCCAGCAGGGATAGGACAGGGGCACAAGAGACCCAGTACTTC.

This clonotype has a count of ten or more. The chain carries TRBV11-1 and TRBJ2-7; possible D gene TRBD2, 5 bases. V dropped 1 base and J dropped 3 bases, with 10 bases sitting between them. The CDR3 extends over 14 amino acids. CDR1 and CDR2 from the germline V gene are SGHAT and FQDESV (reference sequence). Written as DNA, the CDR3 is TGTGCCAGCAGCTTAGAGGCAGGAGGCTACGAGCAGTACTTC. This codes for CASSLEAGGYEQYF.

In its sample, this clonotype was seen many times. The CDR3 here is CASSLSVSTEAFF. The CDR3 DNA follows: TGTGCCAGCAGTTTATCCGTGAGTACTGAAGCTTTCTTT. V usage is TRBV27 and J usage is TRBJ1-1; D is unclear. Germline lookup yields CDR1 MNHEY and CDR2 SMNVEV (reference sequence). V was shortened by 0 bases and J by 5 bases, with 7 bases between the two germline ends. CDR3 size: 13 residues.

CDR3 sequence (DNA): TGTGCCAGCAGCCCCGCGGTGTGGACTGGTGGAAACACCATATATTTT. As protein: CASSPAVWTGGNTIYF. V usage is TRBV7-9 and J usage is TRBJ1-3; D is undetermined. The CDR3 has 16 residues. Trimming removed 5 bases at V and 3 bases at J, with 17 bases between. Germline lookup yields CDR1 SEHNR and CDR2 FQNEAQ (reference sequence).

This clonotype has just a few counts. DNA for the CDR3: TGTGCCAGCAGGTACGGAGGTGAGGGAAAACTGTTTTTT. Its protein is CASRYGGEGKLFF. The V gene is TRBV7-9, the J gene TRBJ1-4; D not resolved. From germline, CDR1 is SEHNR and CDR2 FQNEAQ (reference sequence). The CDR3 length is 13 residues. V gave up 6 bases and J gave up 10 bases, with 15 bases separating them.

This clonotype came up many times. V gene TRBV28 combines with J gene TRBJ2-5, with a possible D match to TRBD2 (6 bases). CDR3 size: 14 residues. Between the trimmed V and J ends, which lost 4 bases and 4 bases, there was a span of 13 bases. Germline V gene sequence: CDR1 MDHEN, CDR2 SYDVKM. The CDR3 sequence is CASSSSGVAETQYF. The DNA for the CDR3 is TGTGCCAGCAGTTCATCGGGGGTAGCAGAGACCCAGTACTTC.

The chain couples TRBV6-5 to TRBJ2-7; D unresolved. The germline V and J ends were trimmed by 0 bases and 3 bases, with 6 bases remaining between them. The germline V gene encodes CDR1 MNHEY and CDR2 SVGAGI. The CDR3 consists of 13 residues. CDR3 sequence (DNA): TGTGCCAGCAGTTACTCGACGGACTACGAGCAGTACTTC. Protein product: CASSYSTDYEQYF.

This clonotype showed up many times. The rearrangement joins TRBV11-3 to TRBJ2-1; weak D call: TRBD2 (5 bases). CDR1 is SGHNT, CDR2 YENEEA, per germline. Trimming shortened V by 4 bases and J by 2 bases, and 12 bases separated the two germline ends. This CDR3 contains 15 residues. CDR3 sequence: CASSYRFGTYNEQFF. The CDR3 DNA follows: TGTGCCAGCAGCTACAGATTCGGGACCTACAATGAGCAGTTCTTC. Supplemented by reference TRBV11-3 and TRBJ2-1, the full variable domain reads EAGVVQSPRYKIIEKKQPVAFWCNPISGHNTLYWYLQNLGQGPELLIRYENEEAVDDSQLPKDRFSAERLKGVDSTLKIQPAELGDSAVYLCASSYRFGTYNEQFFGPGTRLTVL.

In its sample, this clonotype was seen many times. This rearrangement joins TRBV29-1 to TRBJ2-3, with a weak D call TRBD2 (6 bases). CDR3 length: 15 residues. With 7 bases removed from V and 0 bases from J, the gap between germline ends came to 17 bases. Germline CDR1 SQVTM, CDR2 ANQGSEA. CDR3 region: CSAYGGWDSTDTQYF. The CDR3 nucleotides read TGCAGCGCCTACGGGGGTTGGGATAGCACAGATACGCAGTATTTT.

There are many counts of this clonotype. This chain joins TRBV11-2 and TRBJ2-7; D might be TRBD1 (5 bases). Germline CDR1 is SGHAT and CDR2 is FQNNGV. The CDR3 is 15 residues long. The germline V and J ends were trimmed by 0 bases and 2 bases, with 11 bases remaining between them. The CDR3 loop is CASSLDTRDPYEQYF. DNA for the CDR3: TGTGCCAGCAGCTTAGATACCAGGGATCCCTACGAGCAGTACTTC.

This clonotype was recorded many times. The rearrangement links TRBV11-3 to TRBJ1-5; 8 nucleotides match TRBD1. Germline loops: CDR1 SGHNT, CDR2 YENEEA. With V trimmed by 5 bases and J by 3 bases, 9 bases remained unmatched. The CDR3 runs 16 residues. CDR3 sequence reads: CASSPTDRAINQPQHF. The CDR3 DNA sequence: TGTGCCAGCAGCCCCACGGACAGGGCGATCAATCAGCCCCAGCATTTT.

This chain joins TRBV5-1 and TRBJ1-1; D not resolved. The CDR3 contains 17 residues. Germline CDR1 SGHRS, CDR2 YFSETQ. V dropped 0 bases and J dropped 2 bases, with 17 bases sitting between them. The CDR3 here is CASSLAVITDINTEAFF. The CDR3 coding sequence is TGCGCCAGCAGCTTGGCTGTGATCACAGACATCAACACTGAAGCTTTCTTT. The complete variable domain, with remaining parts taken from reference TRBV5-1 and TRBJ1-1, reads KAGVTQTPRYLIKTRGQQVTLSCSPISGHRSVSWYQQTPGQGLQFLFEYFSETQRNKGNFPGRFSGRQFSNSRSEMNVSTLELGDSALYLCASSLAVITDINTEAFFGQGTRLTVV.